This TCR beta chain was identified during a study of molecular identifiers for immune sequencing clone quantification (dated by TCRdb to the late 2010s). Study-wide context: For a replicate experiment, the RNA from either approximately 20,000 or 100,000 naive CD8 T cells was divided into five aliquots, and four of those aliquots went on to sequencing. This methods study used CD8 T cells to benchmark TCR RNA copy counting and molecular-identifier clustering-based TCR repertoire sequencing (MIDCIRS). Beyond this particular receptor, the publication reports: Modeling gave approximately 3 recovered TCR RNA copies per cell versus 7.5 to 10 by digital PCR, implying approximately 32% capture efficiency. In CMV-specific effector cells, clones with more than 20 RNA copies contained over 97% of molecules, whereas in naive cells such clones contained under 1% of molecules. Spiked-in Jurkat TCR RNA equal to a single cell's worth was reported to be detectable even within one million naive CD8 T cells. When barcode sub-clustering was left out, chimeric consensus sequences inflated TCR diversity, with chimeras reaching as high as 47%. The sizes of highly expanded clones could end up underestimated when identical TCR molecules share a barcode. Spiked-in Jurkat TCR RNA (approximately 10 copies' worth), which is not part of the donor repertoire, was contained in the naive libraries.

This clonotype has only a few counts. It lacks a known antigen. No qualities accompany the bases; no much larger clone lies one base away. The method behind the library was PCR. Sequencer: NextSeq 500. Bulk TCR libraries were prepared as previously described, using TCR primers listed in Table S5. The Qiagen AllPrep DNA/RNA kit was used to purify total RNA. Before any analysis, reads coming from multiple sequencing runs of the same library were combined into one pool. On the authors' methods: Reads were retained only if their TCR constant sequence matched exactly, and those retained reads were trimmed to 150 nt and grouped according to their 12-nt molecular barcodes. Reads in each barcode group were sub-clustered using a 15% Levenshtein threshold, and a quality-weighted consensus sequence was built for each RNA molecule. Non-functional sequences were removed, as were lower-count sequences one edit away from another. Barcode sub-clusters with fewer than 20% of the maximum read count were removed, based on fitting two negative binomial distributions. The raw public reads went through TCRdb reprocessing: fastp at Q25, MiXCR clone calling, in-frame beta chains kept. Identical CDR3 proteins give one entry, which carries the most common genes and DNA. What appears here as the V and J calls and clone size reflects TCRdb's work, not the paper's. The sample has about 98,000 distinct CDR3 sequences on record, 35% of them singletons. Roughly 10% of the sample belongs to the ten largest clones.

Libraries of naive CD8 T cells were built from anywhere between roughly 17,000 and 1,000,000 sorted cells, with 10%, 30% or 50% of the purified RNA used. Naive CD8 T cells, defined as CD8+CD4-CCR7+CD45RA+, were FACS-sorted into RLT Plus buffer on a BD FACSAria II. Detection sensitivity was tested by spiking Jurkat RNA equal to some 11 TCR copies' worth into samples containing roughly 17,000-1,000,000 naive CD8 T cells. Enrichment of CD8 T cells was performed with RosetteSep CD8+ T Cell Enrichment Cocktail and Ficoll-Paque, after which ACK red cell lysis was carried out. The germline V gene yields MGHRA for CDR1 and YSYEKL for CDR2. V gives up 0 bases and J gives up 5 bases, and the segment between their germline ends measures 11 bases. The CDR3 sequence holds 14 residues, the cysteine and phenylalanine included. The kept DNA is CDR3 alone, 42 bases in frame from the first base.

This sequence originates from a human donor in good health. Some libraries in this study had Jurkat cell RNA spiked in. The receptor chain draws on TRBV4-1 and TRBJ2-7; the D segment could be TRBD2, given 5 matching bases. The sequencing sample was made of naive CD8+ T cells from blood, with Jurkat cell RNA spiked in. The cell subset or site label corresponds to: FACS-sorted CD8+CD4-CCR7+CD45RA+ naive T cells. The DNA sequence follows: TGCGCCAGCAGCCAAGAAGCTCTCGGGGACGAGCAGTACTTC. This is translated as CASSQEALGDEQYF.